A single sample is the source of the 18 T cell receptor beta chains below, sequenced in a study of shared clonotypes between healthy human individuals. Libraries were prepared by immunoSEQ multiplex PCR; TCRdb keeps only in-frame clonotypes and omits some of them. The data contain 950,000 to 1,200,000 clones, around three quarters of them singletons. Material: memory CD4+ T cells from PBMCs. Sample subset: CD45RA-negative fraction. The receptors come from a man between 18 and 29 years old in good health. Some clones in this sample may be carry-over from other donors' samples.

The chain carries TRBV5-4 and TRBJ2-3, with TRBD2 matching 12 bases. Per germline, CDR1 SGHNT and CDR2 YYREEE (reference sequence). J was trimmed by 4 bases and V by 5 bases; bases with no gene match: 5. The CDR3 contains 15 residues. This chain's CDR3 is CASRPTSGSSDTQYF. CDR3 coding DNA: TGTGCCAGCAGGCCGACTAGCGGGAGCTCAGATACGCAGTATTTT.

This clone has just one count. Germline is not matched at one junction end, which may reflect a read error. This chain links TRBV4-2 with TRBJ1-3, with a tentative D call TRBD1 (6 bases). CDR3 length: 19 residues. Germline loops: CDR1 LGHNA, CDR2 YNFKEQ. In DNA, the CDR3 is TGTGCCAGCAGCCAAGAACGCCTCGGGGGCTTCTACTCTAGAAACACCATATATTTT. Translated: CASSQERLGGFYSRNTIYF.

The gene calls are TRBV27 and TRBJ2-7; no firm D call. V lost 5 bases to trimming and J lost 6 bases, with 17 bases between them. In germline, CDR1 is MNHEY, CDR2 SMNVEV (reference sequence). The CDR3 has 14 residues. CDR3 sequence: CASSLRRSRSEQYF. CDR3 bases: TGTGCCAGCAGTCTTCGACGGTCTCGGAGCGAGCAGTACTTC.

This chain links TRBV11-3 with TRBJ2-7, with unresolved D. CDR1 and CDR2 from the germline V gene are SGHNT and YENEEA. Between the trimmed V and J ends, which lost 5 bases and 1 base, there was a span of 15 bases. The CDR3 totals 15 residues. CDR3 bases: TGTGCCAGCAGCCCCTATAATGGCAGGTCCTACGAGCAGTACTTC. Translated, it gives CASSPYNGRSYEQYF.

The CDR3 DNA reads as TGTGCCAGCAGTGATAAAGGACTAGCGGGACGTGATACGCAGTATTTT. This sequence encodes CASSDKGLAGRDTQYF. The rearrangement links TRBV6-1 to TRBJ2-3, with 12 bases aligning to TRBD2. The CDR3 is 16 residues long. CDR1 and CDR2 (germline): MNHNS, SASEGT. V was clipped by 3 bases and J by 6 bases; unmatched bases: 7.

The V call is TRBV1, the J call TRBJ2-7; the table's D gene call, TRBD1, was not cross checked with the DNA. TRBV1 is a pseudogene. The CDR3 sequence is 13 residues long. The CDR3 spells CTSSAGQGYEQYF. The CDR3 DNA follows: TGCACCAGCAGTGCGGGACAGGGCTACGAGCAGTACTTC.

This clone was seen just once. The chain combines TRBV18 with TRBJ1-2; weak D call: TRBD1 (5 bases). V was shortened by 3 bases and J by 6 bases, with 17 bases between the two germline ends. Per the germline V gene, CDR1 is KGHSH and CDR2 is LQKENI. CDR3 length: 15 amino acids. The CDR3 is CASSPSRAGSDGYTF. As DNA, the CDR3 is TGTGCCAGCTCACCCTCGAGGGCAGGGAGCGATGGCTACACCTTC.

The rearrangement uses TRBV19 and TRBJ1-2, with 9 bases identical to TRBD1. This CDR3 is built from 14 residues. Germline values: CDR1 LNHDA, CDR2 SQIVND (reference sequence). The V gene end was trimmed by 3 bases and the J gene end by 8 bases; junction bases not matched to a gene: 7. For the CDR3, the DNA is TGTGCCAGTAGTATGTCGTGGACAGGGGTCGGCTACACCTTC. Its protein is CASSMSWTGVGYTF. The full variable domain, with the rest looked up from reference TRBV19 and TRBJ1-2, is DGGITQSPKYLFRKEGQNVTLSCEQNLNHDAMYWYRQDPGQGLRLIYYSQIVNDFQKGDIAEGYSVSREKKESFPLTVTSAQKNPTAFYLCASSMSWTGVGYTFGSGTRLTVV.

The sample holds a few counts of this clone. This rearrangement joins TRBV27 to TRBJ2-3; no definite D call. CDR1 MNHEY and CDR2 SMNVEV come from the germline V gene (reference sequence). This CDR3 has 14 residues. V lost 5 bases to trimming and J lost 0 bases, with 9 bases between them. For the CDR3, the DNA is TGTGCCAGCAGTCAGATATACAGCACAGATACGCAGTATTTT. Translating it yields CASSQIYSTDTQYF.

The rearrangement joins TRBV7-8 to TRBJ1-5; D gene ambiguous. The CDR3 is 14 residues long. Trimming shortened V by 5 bases and J by 4 bases, and 12 bases separated the two germline ends. CDR1 is SGHVS and CDR2 is FQNEAQ in the germline V gene. This chain's CDR3 is CASSGRLGNQPQHF. The CDR3 bases are TGTGCCAGCAGCGGACGGTTGGGGAATCAGCCCCAGCATTTT.

The chain employs TRBV28 and TRBJ1-1; 9 positions agree with TRBD1. V was pared by 6 bases and J by 1 base, with 6 bases of the junction left unmatched. The germline V gene has CDR1 MDHEN and CDR2 SYDVKM. The CDR3 spans 15 residues. CDR3 region: CASRHRGQGNTEAFF. CDR3 nucleotide sequence: TGTGCCAGCAGACACAGGGGGCAAGGGAACACTGAAGCTTTCTTT.

The chain has TRBV28 and TRBJ1-5; D is undetermined. Trimming took 5 bases from V and 0 from J, leaving 5 bases between them. The germline gives CDR1 MDHEN, CDR2 SYDVKM. The CDR3 has 13 residues. CDR3 amino acids: CASSGFSNQPQHF. CDR3 nucleotide sequence: TGTGCCAGCAGTGGGTTTAGCAATCAGCCCCAGCATTTT.

The chain uses TRBV2 and TRBJ1-1; 8 nucleotides agree with TRBD1. V lost 4 bases and J lost 4; bases outside the gene matches: 8. Germline CDR1 reads SNHLY; CDR2 reads FYNNEI. CDR3 length equals 15 residues. CDR3 DNA: TGTGCCAGCAGTGTCCAGGGGGCGATTTTCACTGAAGCTTTCTTT. As protein: CASSVQGAIFTEAFF.

The rearrangement uses TRBV19 and TRBJ1-5; possible D gene TRBD1, 6 bases. This CDR3 is 15 amino acids long. Trimming took off 5 bases at V and 6 bases at J, with 17 bases between the two ends. Germline CDR1 LNHDA, CDR2 SQIVND (reference sequence). CDR3 DNA: TGTGCCAGTAGTCCTACGAGGGGGGAAGTTCAGCCCCAGCATTTT. As protein: CASSPTRGEVQPQHF.

The rearrangement links TRBV2 to TRBJ1-2, with D possibly matching TRBD1 (5 bases). V was clipped by 6 bases and J by 7 bases, with 12 bases between them. Germline V gene sequence: CDR1 SNHLY, CDR2 FYNNEI. The CDR3 consists of 12 residues. The CDR3 DNA is TGTGCCAGCAGGGTAGGGGAGGCTGGCTACACCTTC. This encodes CASRVGEAGYTF.

This clone was counted a few times. The chain recombines TRBV28 with TRBJ2-1; no firm D call. The CDR3 totals 16 residues. V lost 7 bases to trimming and J lost 4 bases, with 20 bases between them. Germline V CDR1 and CDR2: MDHEN, SYDVKM. Here the CDR3 DNA reads TGTGCCAGCAACAAAGCCTTAAGCGCCCGTTACAATGAGCAGTTCTTC. It specifies CASNKALSARYNEQFF.

This clone was counted at least ten times. CDR3 bases: TGTGCCATCAGCGACCCGGGACAGGGGAACCCCTACGAGCAGTACTTC. It yields the protein CAISDPGQGNPYEQYF. The chain links TRBV10-3 to TRBJ2-7; 10 positions match TRBD1. With V trimmed by 6 bases and J by 2 bases, 10 bases remained unmatched. Germline assignment: CDR1 ENHRY and CDR2 SYGVKD. The CDR3 length is 16 residues.

This chain joins TRBV4-3 and TRBJ1-1; D is undetermined. V dropped 1 base and J dropped 7 bases, with 10 bases sitting between them. The CDR3 length is 13 residues. In germline, CDR1 is LGHNA, CDR2 YSLEER. The CDR3 spells CASSQVLGIEAFF. CDR3 coding DNA: TGCGCCAGCAGCCAAGTTCTAGGGATTGAAGCTTTCTTT.